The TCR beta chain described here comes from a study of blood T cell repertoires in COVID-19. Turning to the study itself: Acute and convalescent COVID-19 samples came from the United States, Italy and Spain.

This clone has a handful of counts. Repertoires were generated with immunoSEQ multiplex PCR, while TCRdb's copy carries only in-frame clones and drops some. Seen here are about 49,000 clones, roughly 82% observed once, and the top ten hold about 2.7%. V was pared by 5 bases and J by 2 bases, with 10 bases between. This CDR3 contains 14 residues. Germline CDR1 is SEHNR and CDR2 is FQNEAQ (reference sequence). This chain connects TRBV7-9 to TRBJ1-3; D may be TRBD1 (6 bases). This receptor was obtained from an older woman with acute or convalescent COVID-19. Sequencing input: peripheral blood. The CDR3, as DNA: TGTGCCAGCAGCCCCGGGACAACTGGAAACACCATATATTTT. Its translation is CASSPGTTGNTIYF.